Listed below are T cell receptor beta chains from one sample, sequenced in a study of regulatory T cells in long-lasting Graves disease. TCRdb redid the calling of the multiplex PCR reads with MiXCR, one entry per CDR3 protein. The sample gives roughly 500,000 distinct CDR3 sequences, roughly 13% of which show up once; under 10% is in the top ten. This sample also appeared in a second study, on T cells in Graves' hyperthyroidism and ophthalmopathy.

The sample here was peripheral blood mononuclear cells (PBMCs), taken at new diagnosis, from a patient treated with antithyroid drugs. The source of these receptors is a man younger than 45 with Graves disease. CDR3s include the opening cysteine and the closing phenylalanine or tryptophan. The D gene is left open where the match is weak. For some rows the clone size is stated as once, few or many, or as a class when expanded; others skip it.

size: many; V: TRBV20-1; D: -; J: TRBJ2-5; CDR3: CSARSGGTETQYF; DNA: TGCAGTGCTAGGTCGGGCGGGACGGAGACCCAGTACTTC
size: many; V: TRBV6-1; D: -; J: TRBJ1-4; CDR3: CASREDTTNEKLFF; DNA: TGTGCCAGCAGGGAAGATACAACTAATGAAAAACTGTTTTTT
size: many; V: TRBV11-2; D: -; J: TRBJ2-3; CDR3: CASSPTLRDTQYF; DNA: TGTGCCAGCAGCCCTACCCTGCGGGATACGCAGTATTTT
size: once; V: TRBV6-2/TRBV6-3; D: TRBD1; J: TRBJ2-7; CDR3: CASSETGTGAYEQYF; DNA: TGTGCCAGCAGTGAAACCGGGACAGGGGCCTACGAGCAGTACTTC
size: many; V: TRBV11-2; D: -; J: TRBJ2-1; CDR3: CASSSSIGLPGPDNEQFF; DNA: TGTGCCAGCAGCTCGTCGATCGGGCTCCCCGGACCTGACAATGAGCAGTTCTTC
size: many; V: TRBV12-3/TRBV12-4; D: -; J: TRBJ2-4; CDR3: CASNGNGDIQYF; DNA: TGTGCCAGCAACGGGAATGGGGACATTCAGTACTTC
size: few; V: TRBV19; D: -; J: TRBJ2-4; CDR3: CASSMAGKNIQYF; DNA: TGTGCCAGTAGTATGGCTGGCAAAAACATTCAGTACTTC
size: many; V: TRBV5-1; D: TRBD1; J: TRBJ2-3; CDR3: CASSFLSGQSTDTQYF; DNA: TGCGCCAGCAGCTTTCTCTCGGGACAGAGCACAGATACGCAGTATTTT
size: many; V: TRBV6-5; D: TRBD2; J: TRBJ2-7; CDR3: CASSYLSSGTNHEQYF; DNA: TGTGCCAGCAGTTACTTATCTAGCGGGACTAACCACGAGCAGTACTTC
size: many; V: TRBV2; D: TRBD2; J: TRBJ2-3; CDR3: CASSVRLAGTGADTQYF; DNA: TGTGCCAGCAGTGTACGGCTAGCGGGAACCGGGGCAGATACGCAGTATTTT
size: many; V: TRBV20-1; D: TRBD1; J: TRBJ1-2; CDR3: CSATRQGNGYTF; DNA: TGCAGTGCTACCCGACAGGGGAATGGCTACACCTTC
size: many; V: TRBV20-1; D: -; J: TRBJ2-5; CDR3: CSASKHGRETQYF; DNA: TGCAGTGCTAGTAAACACGGGAGAGAGACCCAGTACTTC
size: many; V: TRBV24-1; D: -; J: TRBJ1-5; CDR3: CATSDSGPQHF; DNA: TGTGCCACCAGTGATTCAGGGCCCCAGCATTTT
size: many; V: TRBV2; D: -; J: TRBJ2-7; CDR3: CASTTGLLYEQYF; DNA: TGTGCCAGCACAACGGGACTCCTCTACGAGCAGTACTTC
size: few; V: TRBV24-1; D: -; J: TRBJ1-2; CDR3: CATSDFAGSYGYTF; DNA: TGTGCCACCAGTGATTTCGCAGGGAGCTATGGCTACACCTTC
size: -; V: TRBV29-1; D: TRBD1; J: TRBJ2-1; CDR3: CTAGTGSNEQFF; DNA: TGCACGGCCGGGACAGGGAGTAATGAGCAGTTCTTC
size: many; V: TRBV28; D: -; J: TRBJ2-1; CDR3: CASSPVWAQGEQFF; DNA: TGTGCCAGCAGTCCTGTGTGGGCTCAGGGTGAGCAGTTCTTC
size: many; V: TRBV24-1; D: -; J: TRBJ2-7; CDR3: CATSRADGEQYF; DNA: TGTGCCACCAGTCGTGCGGATGGCGAGCAGTACTTC
size: many; V: TRBV27; D: TRBD1; J: TRBJ2-7; CDR3: CASRRTGTYEQYF; DNA: TGTGCCAGCAGGAGGACAGGGACCTACGAGCAGTACTTC
size: many; V: TRBV2; D: TRBD2; J: TRBJ2-1; CDR3: CASRSGSPYNEQFF; DNA: TGTGCCAGCCGTAGCGGGAGCCCCTACAATGAGCAGTTCTTC
size: many; V: TRBV7-2; D: TRBD2; J: TRBJ2-3; CDR3: CASSLDRGGRKSTDTQYF; DNA: TGTGCCAGCAGCTTAGATAGGGGCGGGAGAAAGAGCACAGATACGCAGTATTTT
size: -; V: TRBV7-9; D: -; J: TRBJ1-1; CDR3: CASNSVGDFMNTEAFF; DNA: TGTGCCAGCAACTCCGTGGGGGATTTCATGAACACTGAAGCTTTCTTT
size: many; V: TRBV7-2; D: -; J: TRBJ1-2; CDR3: CASSLDLGYTF; DNA: TGTGCCAGCAGCTTAGATCTCGGCTACACCTTC
size: many; V: TRBV19; D: TRBD2; J: TRBJ2-1; CDR3: CASSIAGGSDNYNEQFF; DNA: TGTGCCAGTAGTATAGCCGGCGGGAGCGACAACTACAATGAGCAGTTCTTC
size: few; V: TRBV29-1; D: -; J: TRBJ2-3; CDR3: CSVEVGASSTDTQYF; DNA: TGCAGCGTTGAAGTGGGCGCCTCTAGCACAGATACGCAGTATTTT
size: many; V: TRBV20-1; D: -; J: TRBJ2-3; CDR3: CSAEEGGTDTQYF; DNA: TGCAGTGCCGAAGAAGGGGGCACAGATACGCAGTATTTT
size: many; V: TRBV29-1; D: -; J: TRBJ2-7; CDR3: CSVGTSREYF; DNA: TGCAGCGTTGGGACCTCCAGGGAGTACTTC
size: many; V: TRBV25-1; D: TRBD2; J: TRBJ2-1; CDR3: CASNPGLAGGNEQFF; DNA: TGTGCCAGCAACCCCGGACTAGCGGGAGGTAATGAGCAGTTCTTC
size: many; V: TRBV29-1; D: -; J: TRBJ1-5; CDR3: CSARVDGGQPQHF; DNA: TGCAGCGCTCGGGTCGACGGTGGTCAGCCCCAGCATTTT
size: many; V: TRBV30; D: -; J: TRBJ1-3; CDR3: CAWSASGNTIYF; DNA: TGTGCCTGGAGTGCCTCTGGAAACACCATATATTTT
size: many; V: TRBV2; D: -; J: TRBJ2-1; CDR3: CASKSGRNNEQFF; DNA: TGTGCCAGCAAAAGCGGCAGAAACAATGAGCAGTTCTTC
size: -; V: TRBV15; D: -; J: TRBJ1-1; CDR3: CATSRELDTEAFF; DNA: TGTGCCACCAGCAGAGAGCTGGACACTGAAGCTTTCTTT
size: -; V: TRBV19; D: -; J: TRBJ2-2; CDR3: CASTPPGVNTGELFF; DNA: TGTGCCAGTACCCCCCCCGGGGTGAACACCGGGGAGCTGTTTTTT
size: many; V: TRBV6-1; D: -; J: TRBJ2-2; CDR3: CASSPHGELFF; DNA: TGTGCCAGCAGTCCACATGGGGAGCTGTTTTTT
size: many; V: TRBV29-1; D: TRBD1; J: TRBJ1-1; CDR3: CSVLLTGFLNTEAFF; DNA: TGCAGCGTTCTATTGACAGGGTTCCTAAACACTGAAGCTTTCTTT